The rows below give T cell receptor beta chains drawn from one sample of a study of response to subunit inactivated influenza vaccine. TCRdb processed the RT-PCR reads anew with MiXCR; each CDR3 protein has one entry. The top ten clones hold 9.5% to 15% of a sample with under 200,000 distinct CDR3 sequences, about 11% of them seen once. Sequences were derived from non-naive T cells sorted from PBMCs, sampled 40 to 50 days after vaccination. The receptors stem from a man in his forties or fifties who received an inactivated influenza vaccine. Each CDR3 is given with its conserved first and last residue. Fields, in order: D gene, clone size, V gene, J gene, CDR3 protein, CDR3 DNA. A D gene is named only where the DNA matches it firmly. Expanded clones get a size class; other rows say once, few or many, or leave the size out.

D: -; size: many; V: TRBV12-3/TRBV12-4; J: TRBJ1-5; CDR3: CASSYSTGSNQPQHF; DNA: TGTGCCAGCAGTTATTCAACAGGGAGCAATCAGCCCCAGCATTTT
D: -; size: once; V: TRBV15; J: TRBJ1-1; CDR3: CATSLGGGRTEAFF; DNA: TGTGCCACCAGCCTAGGGGGGGGTCGCACTGAAGCTTTCTTT
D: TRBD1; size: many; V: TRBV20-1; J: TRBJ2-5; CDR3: CSATRDRAETQYF; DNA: TGCAGTGCTACCCGGGACAGGGCGGAGACCCAGTACTTC
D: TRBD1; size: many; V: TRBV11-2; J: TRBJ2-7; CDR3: CASSAGTGTYEQYF; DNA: TGTGCCAGCAGCGCCGGGACAGGAACCTACGAGCAGTACTTC
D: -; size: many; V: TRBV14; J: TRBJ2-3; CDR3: CASSPRGDTDTQYF; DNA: TGTGCCAGCAGCCCCCGCGGGGACACAGATACGCAGTATTTT
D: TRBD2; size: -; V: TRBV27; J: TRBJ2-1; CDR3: CASFPGGSSYNEQFF; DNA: TGTGCCTCCTTCCCGGGCGGGAGCTCCTACAATGAGCAGTTCTTC
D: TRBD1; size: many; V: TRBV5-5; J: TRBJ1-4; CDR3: CASSSETGPNEKLFF; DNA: TGTGCCAGCAGCTCGGAGACAGGGCCTAATGAAAAACTGTTTTTT
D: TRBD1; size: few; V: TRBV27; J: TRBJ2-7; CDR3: CASSTGQGSYEQYF; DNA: TGTGCCAGCAGCACGGGACAGGGTTCCTACGAGCAGTACTTC
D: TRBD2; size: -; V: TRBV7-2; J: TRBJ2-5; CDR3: CASSRAGAQETQYF; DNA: TGTGCCAGCAGCAGAGCGGGGGCCCAAGAGACCCAGTACTTC
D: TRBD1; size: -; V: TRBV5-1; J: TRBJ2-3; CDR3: CASSIQGATDTQYF; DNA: TGCGCCAGCAGCATCCAGGGGGCCACAGATACGCAGTATTTT
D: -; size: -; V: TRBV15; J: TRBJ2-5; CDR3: CATSRGDPWETQYF; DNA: TGTGCCACCAGCAGAGGGGACCCATGGGAGACCCAGTACTTC
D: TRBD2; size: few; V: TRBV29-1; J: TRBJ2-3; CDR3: CSVELGLAGFVDTQYF; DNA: TGCAGCGTTGAGCTAGGACTAGCGGGGTTTGTGGATACGCAGTATTTT
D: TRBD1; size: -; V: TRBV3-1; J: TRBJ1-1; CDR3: CASSQQYRGLVAFF; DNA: TGTGCCAGCAGCCAACAATACAGGGGGCTGGTAGCTTTCTTT
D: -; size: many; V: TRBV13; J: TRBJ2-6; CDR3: CASSSQGSGANVLTF; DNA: TGTGCCAGCAGCTCTCAAGGCTCTGGGGCCAACGTCCTGACTTTC
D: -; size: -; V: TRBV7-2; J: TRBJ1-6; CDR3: CASSLEGRGQSPLHF; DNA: TGTGCCAGCAGCTTAGAAGGACGCGGGCAGTCACCCCTCCACTTT
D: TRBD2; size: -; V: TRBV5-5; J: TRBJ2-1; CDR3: CASSFGGSAINEQLF; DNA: TGTGCCAGCAGCTTTGGCGGGAGCGCGATCAATGAGCAGTTATTC
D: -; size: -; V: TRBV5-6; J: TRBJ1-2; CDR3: CASSSASNYGYTF; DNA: TGTGCCAGCAGCTCGGCGTCTAACTATGGCTACACCTTC
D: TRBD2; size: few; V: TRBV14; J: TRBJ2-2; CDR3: CASSQRPGLAGGGELFF; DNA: TGTGCCAGCAGCCAACGACCGGGACTAGCGGGAGGAGGGGAGCTGTTTTTT
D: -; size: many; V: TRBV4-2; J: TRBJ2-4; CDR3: CASSQVLAKNIQYF; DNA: TGTGCCAGCAGCCAAGTGCTAGCCAAAAACATTCAGTACTTC
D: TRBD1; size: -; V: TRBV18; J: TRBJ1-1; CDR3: CASSPPGTGNTEAFF; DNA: TGTGCCAGCTCACCACCAGGGACAGGGAACACTGAAGCTTTCTTT
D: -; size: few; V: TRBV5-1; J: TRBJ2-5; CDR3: CASSRRGDQQETQYF; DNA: TGCGCCAGCAGTCGCAGGGGGGATCAGCAAGAGACCCAGTACTTC
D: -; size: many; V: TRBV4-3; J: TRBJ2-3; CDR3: CASSQDRTGAGTDTQYF; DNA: TGCGCCAGCAGCCAAGATAGAACGGGGGCGGGCACAGATACGCAGTATTTT
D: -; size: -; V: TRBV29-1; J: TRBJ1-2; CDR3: CSVDSFLTPGGYTF; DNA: TGCAGCGTGGACAGTTTTCTTACCCCGGGTGGCTACACCTTC
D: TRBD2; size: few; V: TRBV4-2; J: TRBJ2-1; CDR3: CASSQDGQTSGIFNEQFF; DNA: TGTGCCAGCAGCCAAGATGGGCAGACTAGCGGGATTTTCAATGAGCAGTTCTTC
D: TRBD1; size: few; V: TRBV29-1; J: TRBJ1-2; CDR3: CSVEVKGTGVGYTF; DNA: TGCAGCGTTGAAGTTAAAGGGACAGGGGTTGGCTACACCTTC
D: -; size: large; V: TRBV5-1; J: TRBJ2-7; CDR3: CASGSYEQYF; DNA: TGCGCCAGCGGATCCTACGAGCAGTACTTC
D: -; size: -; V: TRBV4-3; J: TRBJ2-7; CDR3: CASSQEKGLTYEQYF; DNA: TGCGCCAGCAGCCAAGAAAAGGGCCTAACCTACGAGCAGTACTTC
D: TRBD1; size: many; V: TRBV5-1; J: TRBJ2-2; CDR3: CASSLTGGRDTGELFF; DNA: TGCGCCAGCAGCCTTACAGGGGGCAGAGACACCGGGGAGCTGTTTTTT
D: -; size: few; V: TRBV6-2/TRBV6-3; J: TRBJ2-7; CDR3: CASRNGASSYEQYF; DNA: TGTGCCAGCAGAAACGGGGCGAGCTCCTACGAGCAGTACTTC
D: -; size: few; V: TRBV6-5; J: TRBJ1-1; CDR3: CASSLGPRTEAFF; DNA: TGTGCCAGCAGCTTAGGACCTCGAACTGAAGCTTTCTTT
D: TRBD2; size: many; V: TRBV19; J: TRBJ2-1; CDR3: CASRGRLAGGFDEQFF; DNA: TGTGCCAGTAGAGGACGGTTAGCGGGAGGTTTCGATGAGCAGTTCTTC
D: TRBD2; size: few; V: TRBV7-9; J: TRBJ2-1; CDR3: CASSLSRARGGEQFF; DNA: TGTGCCAGCAGCTTATCGCGGGCCCGGGGGGGTGAGCAGTTCTTC
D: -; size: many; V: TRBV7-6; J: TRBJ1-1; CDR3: CASSLEQGTEAFF; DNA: TGTGCCAGCAGCTTAGAGCAGGGGACTGAAGCTTTCTTT
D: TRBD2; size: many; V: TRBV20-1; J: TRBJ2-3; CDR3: CSARRLAGGPDTQYF; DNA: TGCAGTGCTAGAAGACTAGCGGGAGGGCCAGATACGCAGTATTTT
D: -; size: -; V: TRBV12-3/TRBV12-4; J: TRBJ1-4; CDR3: CASSLALMEKLFF; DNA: TGTGCCAGCAGTTTAGCGCTAATGGAAAAACTGTTTTTT
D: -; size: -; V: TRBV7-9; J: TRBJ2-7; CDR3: CASSLAGGSGVYEQYF; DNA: TGTGCCAGCAGCTTAGCGGGGGGAAGTGGGGTCTACGAGCAGTACTTC
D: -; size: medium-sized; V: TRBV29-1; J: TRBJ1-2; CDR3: CSVAVISNYGYTF; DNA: TGCAGCGTCGCGGTCATATCTAACTATGGCTACACCTTC
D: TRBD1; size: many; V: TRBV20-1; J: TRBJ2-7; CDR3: CSASSRDSYEQYF; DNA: TGCAGTGCTAGTAGCCGGGACAGCTACGAGCAGTACTTC